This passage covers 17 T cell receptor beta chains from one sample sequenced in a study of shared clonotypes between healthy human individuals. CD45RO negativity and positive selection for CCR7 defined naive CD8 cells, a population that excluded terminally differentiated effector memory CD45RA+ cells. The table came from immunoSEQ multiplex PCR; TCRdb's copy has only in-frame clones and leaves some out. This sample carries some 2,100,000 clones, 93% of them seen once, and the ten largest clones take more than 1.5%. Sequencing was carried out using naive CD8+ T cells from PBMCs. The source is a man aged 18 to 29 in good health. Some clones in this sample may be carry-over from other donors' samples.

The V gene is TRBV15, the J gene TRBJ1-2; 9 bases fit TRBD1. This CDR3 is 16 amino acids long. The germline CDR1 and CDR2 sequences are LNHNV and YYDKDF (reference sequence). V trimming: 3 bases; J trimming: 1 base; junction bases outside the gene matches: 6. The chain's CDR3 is CATSSTGGFGNYGYTF. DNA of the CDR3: TGTGCCACCAGCAGCACAGGGGGCTTCGGTAACTATGGCTACACCTTC.

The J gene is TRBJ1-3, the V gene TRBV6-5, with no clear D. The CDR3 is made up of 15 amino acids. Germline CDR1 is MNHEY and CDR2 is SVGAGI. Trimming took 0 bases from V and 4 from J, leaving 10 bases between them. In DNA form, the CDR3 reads TGTGCCAGCAGTTACTCGACCAGGTTGGGAAACACCATATATTTT. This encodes CASSYSTRLGNTIYF.

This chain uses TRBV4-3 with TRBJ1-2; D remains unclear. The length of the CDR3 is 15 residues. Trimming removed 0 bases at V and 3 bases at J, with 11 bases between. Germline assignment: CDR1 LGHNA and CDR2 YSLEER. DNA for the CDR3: TGCGCCAGCAGCCAAGACCAGGAGGCGTACTATGGCTACACCTTC. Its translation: CASSQDQEAYYGYTF.

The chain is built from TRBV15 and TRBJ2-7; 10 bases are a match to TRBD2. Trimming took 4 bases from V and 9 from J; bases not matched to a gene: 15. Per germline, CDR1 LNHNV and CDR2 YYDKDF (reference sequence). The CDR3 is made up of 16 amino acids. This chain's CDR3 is CATSTSRGLAGVRQYF. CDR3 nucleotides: TGTGCCACCAGCACCTCACGGGGGCTAGCGGGAGTAAGGCAGTACTTC.

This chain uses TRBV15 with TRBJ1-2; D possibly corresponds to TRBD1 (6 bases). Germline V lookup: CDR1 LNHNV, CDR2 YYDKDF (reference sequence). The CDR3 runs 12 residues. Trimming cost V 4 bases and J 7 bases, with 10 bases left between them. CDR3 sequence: CATSIRGAGYTF. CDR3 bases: TGTGCCACCAGCATCAGGGGCGCTGGCTACACCTTC.

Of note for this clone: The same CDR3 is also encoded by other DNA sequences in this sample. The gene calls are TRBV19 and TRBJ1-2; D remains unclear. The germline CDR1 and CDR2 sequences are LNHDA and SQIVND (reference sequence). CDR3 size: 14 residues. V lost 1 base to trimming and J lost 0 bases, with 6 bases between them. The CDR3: CASSIASTNYGYTF. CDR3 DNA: TGTGCCAGTAGTATAGCCTCCACTAACTATGGCTACACCTTC.

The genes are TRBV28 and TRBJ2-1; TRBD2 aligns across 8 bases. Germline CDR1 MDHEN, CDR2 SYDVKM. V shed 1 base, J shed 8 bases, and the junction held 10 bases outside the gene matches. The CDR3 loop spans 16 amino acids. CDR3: CASSLSERELDYEQFF. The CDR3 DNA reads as TGTGCCAGCAGTTTATCTGAGCGGGAGTTGGATTATGAGCAGTTCTTC.

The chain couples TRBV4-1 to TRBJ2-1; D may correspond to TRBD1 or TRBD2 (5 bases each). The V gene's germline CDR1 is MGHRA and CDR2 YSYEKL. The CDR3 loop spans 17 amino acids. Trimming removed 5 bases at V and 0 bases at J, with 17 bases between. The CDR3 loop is CASSVLLGESSYNEQFF. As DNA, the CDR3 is TGCGCCAGCAGCGTACTATTAGGGGAGAGCTCCTACAATGAGCAGTTCTTC.

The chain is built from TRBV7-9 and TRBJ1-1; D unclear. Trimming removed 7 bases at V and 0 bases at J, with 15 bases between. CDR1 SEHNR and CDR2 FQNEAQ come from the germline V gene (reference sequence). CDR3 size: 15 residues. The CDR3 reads CASTDPLSLNTEAFF. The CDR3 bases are TGTGCCAGCACCGACCCCCTTTCCCTGAACACTGAAGCTTTCTTT.

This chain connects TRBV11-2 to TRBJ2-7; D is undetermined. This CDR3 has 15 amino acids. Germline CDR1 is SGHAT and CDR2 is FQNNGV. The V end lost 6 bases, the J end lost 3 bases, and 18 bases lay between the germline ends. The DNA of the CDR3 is TGTGCCAGCAGTTACTCAAGCTCCCCGGACTACGAGCAGTACTTC. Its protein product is CASSYSSSPDYEQYF.

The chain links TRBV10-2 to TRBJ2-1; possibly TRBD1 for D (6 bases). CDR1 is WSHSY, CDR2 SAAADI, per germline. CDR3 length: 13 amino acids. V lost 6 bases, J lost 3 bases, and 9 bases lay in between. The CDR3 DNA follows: TGCGCCAGCAGGGGGGACAACTACAATGAGCAGTTCTTC. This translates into CASRGDNYNEQFF.

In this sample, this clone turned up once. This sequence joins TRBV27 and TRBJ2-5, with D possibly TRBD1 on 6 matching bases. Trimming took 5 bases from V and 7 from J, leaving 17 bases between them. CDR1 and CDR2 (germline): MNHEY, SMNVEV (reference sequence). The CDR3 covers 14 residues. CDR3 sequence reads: CASSMDSRGVTQYF. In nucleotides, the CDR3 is TGTGCCAGCAGTATGGACAGCAGAGGAGTGACCCAGTACTTC.

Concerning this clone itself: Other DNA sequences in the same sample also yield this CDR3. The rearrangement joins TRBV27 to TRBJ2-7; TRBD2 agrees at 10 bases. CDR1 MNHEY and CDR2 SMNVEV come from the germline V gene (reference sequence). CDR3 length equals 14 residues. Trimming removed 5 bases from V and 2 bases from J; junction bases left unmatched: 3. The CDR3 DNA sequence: TGTGCCAGCAGTCTCCTAGCGGGAGCCTACGAGCAGTACTTC. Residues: CASSLLAGAYEQYF.

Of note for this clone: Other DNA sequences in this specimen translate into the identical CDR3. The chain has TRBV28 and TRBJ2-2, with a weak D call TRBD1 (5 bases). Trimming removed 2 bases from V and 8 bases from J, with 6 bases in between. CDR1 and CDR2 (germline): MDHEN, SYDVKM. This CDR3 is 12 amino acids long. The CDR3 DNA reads TGTGCCAGCAGTTTAGGGGCGGGGGAGCTGTTTTTT. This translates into CASSLGAGELFF. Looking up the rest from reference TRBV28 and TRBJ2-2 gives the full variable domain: DVKVTQSSRYLVKRTGEKVFLECVQDMDHENMFWYRQDPGLGLRLIYFSYDVKMKEKGDIPEGYSVSREKKERFSLILESASTNQTSMYLCASSLGAGELFFGEGSRLTVL.

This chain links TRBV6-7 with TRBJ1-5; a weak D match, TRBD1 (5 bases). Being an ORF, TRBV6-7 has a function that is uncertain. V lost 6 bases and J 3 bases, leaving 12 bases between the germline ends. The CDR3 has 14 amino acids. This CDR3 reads CASRRGHYNQPQHF. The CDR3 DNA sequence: TGTGCCAGCAGGCGCGGACACTACAATCAGCCCCAGCATTTT.

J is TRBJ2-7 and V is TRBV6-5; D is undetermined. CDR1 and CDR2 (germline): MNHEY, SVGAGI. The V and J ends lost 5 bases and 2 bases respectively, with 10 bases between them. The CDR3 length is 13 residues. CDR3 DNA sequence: TGTGCCAGCAGTCCGGTCGCTACCTACGAGCAGTACTTC. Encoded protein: CASSPVATYEQYF.

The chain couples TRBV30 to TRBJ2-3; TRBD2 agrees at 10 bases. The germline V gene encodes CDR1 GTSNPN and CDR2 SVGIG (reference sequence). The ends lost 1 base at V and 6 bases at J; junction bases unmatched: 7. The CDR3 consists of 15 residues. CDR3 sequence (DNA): TGTGCCTGGAGTGACCTAGCGGGGGCAATGGATACGCAGTATTTT. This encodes CAWSDLAGAMDTQYF.